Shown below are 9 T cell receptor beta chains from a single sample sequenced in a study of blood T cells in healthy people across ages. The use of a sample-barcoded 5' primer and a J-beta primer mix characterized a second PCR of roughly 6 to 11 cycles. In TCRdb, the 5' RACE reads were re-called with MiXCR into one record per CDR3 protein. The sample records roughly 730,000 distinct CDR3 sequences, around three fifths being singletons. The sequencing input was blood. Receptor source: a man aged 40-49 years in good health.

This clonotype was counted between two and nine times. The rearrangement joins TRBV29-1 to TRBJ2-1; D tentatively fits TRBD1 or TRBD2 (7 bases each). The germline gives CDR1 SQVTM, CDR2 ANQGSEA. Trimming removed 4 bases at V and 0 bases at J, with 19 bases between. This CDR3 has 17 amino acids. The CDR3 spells CSVARGGGQSSYNEQFF. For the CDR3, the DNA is TGCAGCGTTGCTCGGGGAGGGGGCCAAAGCTCCTACAATGAGCAGTTCTTC.

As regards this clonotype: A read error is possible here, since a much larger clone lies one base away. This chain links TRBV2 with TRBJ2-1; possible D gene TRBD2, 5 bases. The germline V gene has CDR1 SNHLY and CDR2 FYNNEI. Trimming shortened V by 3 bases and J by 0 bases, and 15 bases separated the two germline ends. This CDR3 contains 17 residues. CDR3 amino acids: CASSEEEARISYNEQFF. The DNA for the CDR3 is TGTGCCAGCAGTGAGGAGGAGGCCAGAATCTCCTACAATGAGCAGTTCTTC.

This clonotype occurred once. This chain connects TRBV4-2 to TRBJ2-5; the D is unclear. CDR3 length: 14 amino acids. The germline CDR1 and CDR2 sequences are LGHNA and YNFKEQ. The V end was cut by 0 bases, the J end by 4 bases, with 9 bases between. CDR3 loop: CASSQESAPETQYF. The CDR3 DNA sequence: TGTGCCAGCAGCCAAGAATCAGCCCCAGAGACCCAGTACTTC.

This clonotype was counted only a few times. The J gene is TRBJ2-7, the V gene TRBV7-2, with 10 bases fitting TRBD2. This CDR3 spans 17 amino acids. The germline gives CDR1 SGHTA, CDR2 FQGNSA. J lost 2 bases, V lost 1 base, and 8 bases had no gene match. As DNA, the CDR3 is TGTGCCAGCAGCTTAGTTGCTAGCGGGAGCTTCACCTACGAGCAGTACTTC. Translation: CASSLVASGSFTYEQYF.

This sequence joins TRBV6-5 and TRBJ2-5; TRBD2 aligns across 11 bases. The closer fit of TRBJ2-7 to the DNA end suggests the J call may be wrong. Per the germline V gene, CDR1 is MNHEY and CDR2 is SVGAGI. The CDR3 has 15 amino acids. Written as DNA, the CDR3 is TGTGCCAGCAGTTACGAGGCTAGCGGGAGGTACGAGCAGTACTTC. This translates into CASSYEASGRYEQYF.

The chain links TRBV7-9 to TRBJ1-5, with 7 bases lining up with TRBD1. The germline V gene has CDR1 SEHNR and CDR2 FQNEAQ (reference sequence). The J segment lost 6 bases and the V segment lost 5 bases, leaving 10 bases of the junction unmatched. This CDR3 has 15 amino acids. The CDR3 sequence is CASSTDRAWGQPQHF. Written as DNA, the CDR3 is TGTGCCAGCAGCACCGACAGGGCTTGGGGTCAGCCCCAGCATTTT.

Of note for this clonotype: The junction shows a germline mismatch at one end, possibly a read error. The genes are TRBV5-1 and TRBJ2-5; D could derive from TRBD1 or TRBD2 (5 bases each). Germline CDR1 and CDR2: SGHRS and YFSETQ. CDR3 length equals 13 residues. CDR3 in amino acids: CASSLLGEETQYF. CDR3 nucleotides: TGTGCCAGCAGTTTATTGGGGGAAGAGACCCAGTACTTC.

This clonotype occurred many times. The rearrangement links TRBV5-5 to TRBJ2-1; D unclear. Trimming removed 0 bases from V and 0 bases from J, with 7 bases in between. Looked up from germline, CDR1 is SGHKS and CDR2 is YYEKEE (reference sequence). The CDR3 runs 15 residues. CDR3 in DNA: TGTGCCAGCAGCTTGGCCGCGCGCTCCTACAATGAGCAGTTCTTC. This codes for CASSLAARSYNEQFF.

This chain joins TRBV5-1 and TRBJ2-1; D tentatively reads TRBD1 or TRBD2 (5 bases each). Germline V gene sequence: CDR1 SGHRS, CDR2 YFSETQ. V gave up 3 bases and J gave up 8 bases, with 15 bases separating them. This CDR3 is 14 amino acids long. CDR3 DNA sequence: TGCGCCAGCAGCTCCGGGACGACATACGATGAGCAGTTCTTC. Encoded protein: CASSSGTTYDEQFF. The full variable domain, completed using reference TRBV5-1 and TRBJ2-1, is KAGVTQTPRYLIKTRGQQVTLSCSPISGHRSVSWYQQTPGQGLQFLFEYFSETQRNKGNFPGRFSGRQFSNSRSEMNVSTLELGDSALYLCASSSGTTYDEQFFGPGTRLTVL.